Presented here are 28 T cell receptor beta chains from one specimen sequenced in a study of blood T cell repertoires in COVID-19. The table came from immunoSEQ multiplex PCR; TCRdb's copy has only in-frame clones and leaves some out. Found here are under 200,000 clones, about 89% of them singletons; the top ten hold 2.5% to 4%. Sequencing used peripheral blood. The receptor set was obtained from a man aged 65 to 85 with acute or convalescent COVID-19.

The chain recombines TRBV29-1 with TRBJ2-5, with 7 bases lining up with TRBD1. This CDR3 is built from 12 residues. Germline assignment: CDR1 SQVTM and CDR2 ANQGSEA. V was pared by 5 bases and J by 2 bases, with 2 bases of the junction left unmatched. CDR3 DNA sequence: TGCAGCGTTCGGACAGGACAAGAGACCCAGTACTTC. It specifies CSVRTGQETQYF.

The gene calls are TRBV12-3 or TRBV12-4 and TRBJ1-2; D gene ambiguous. CDR3 length: 13 residues. V was pared by 5 bases and J by 1 base, with 8 bases between. CDR3 protein: CASSPQSNYGYTF. CDR3 nucleotide sequence: TGTGCCAGCAGTCCACAGAGTAACTATGGCTACACCTTC.

The rearrangement uses TRBV21-1 and TRBJ2-7; TRBD2, the table's D call, was not compared with the DNA. TRBV21-1 is described as a pseudogene. The CDR3 contains 13 residues. CDR3 in DNA: TGTGCCAGCAGCAGGAGGGGTGCAAACGAGCAGTACTTC. This sequence encodes CASSRRGANEQYF.

The gene calls are TRBV4-1 and TRBJ1-4, with 8 bases identical to TRBD1. From germline, CDR1 is MGHRA and CDR2 YSYEKL. V was pared by 4 bases and J by 10 bases, with 14 bases of the junction left unmatched. This CDR3 is 16 amino acids long. DNA of the CDR3: TGCGCCAGCAGCCCTTTTGCCGGGACAGGTGTCGGAAAACTGTTTTTT. As protein: CASSPFAGTGVGKLFF.

V usage is TRBV5-4 and J usage is TRBJ1-6; D remains unclear. This CDR3 region has 15 residues. Looked up from germline, CDR1 is SGHNT and CDR2 is YYREEE (reference sequence). Trimming took off 4 bases at V and 8 bases at J, with 16 bases between the two ends. The CDR3 protein is CASSRSGGRDSPLHF. The CDR3 DNA reads as TGTGCCAGCAGCCGCAGCGGAGGGAGAGATTCACCCCTCCACTTT.

The chain combines TRBV6-1 with TRBJ2-5; D is perhaps TRBD2 (6 bases). The CDR3 is 16 residues long. The germline gives CDR1 MNHNS, CDR2 SASEGT. V gave up 1 base and J gave up 7 bases, with 19 bases separating them. The DNA of the CDR3 is TGTGCCAGCAGTGAAGGCTTTGGGGGGTTTATTGGGACCCAGTACTTC. This translates into CASSEGFGGFIGTQYF.

The chain uses TRBV14 and TRBJ2-7, with a weak D call TRBD2 (6 bases). This CDR3 contains 15 residues. The V end was cut by 4 bases, the J end by 5 bases, with 18 bases between. Germline V CDR1 and CDR2: SGHDN, FVKESK. The CDR3 region is CASSLTRGGKHEQYF. The CDR3 coding sequence is TGTGCCAGCAGCCTCACGAGAGGCGGGAAGCACGAGCAGTACTTC.

This chain connects TRBV9 to TRBJ1-5; TRBD1 agrees at 9 bases. This CDR3 is built from 15 residues. Germline V CDR1 and CDR2: SGDLS, YYNGEE. J lost 2 bases, V lost 0 bases, and 0 bases had no gene match. CDR3: CASSVGTGGNQPQHF. The CDR3 DNA sequence: TGTGCCAGCAGCGTAGGGACAGGGGGCAATCAGCCCCAGCATTTT.

The chain recombines TRBV27 with TRBJ2-1; D may be TRBD2 (7 bases). V was shortened by 2 bases and J by 9 bases, with 14 bases between the two germline ends. The germline V gene has CDR1 MNHEY and CDR2 SMNVEV (reference sequence). This CDR3 contains 14 residues. In DNA form, the CDR3 reads TGTGCCAGCAGTTTAACGTGGGGGGGCAGTGAGCAGTTCTTC. Translating it yields CASSLTWGGSEQFF.

The V call is TRBV27, the J call TRBJ1-5, with TRBD1 as a possible D gene (5 bases). V was trimmed by 6 bases and J by 1 base, leaving 16 bases between them. The germline V gene encodes CDR1 MNHEY and CDR2 SMNVEV (reference sequence). This CDR3 is 16 amino acids long. For the CDR3, the DNA is TGTGCCAGCAGATTGGGGGGTACGTTAAGCAATCAGCCCCAGCATTTT. Protein product: CASRLGGTLSNQPQHF.

V is TRBV5-1 and J is TRBJ2-3; 7 bases are shared with TRBD2. This CDR3 has 15 amino acids. V shed 4 bases and J 1 base; nucleotides not matched to a gene: 6. The V gene's germline CDR1 is SGHRS and CDR2 YFSETQ. Here the CDR3 reads CASSPGTTRTDTQYF. The CDR3 nucleotides are TGCGCCAGCAGCCCCGGGACTACTCGCACAGATACGCAGTATTTT.

This chain's CDR3 is CASSQELAGVTDTQYF. The CDR3 bases are TGCGCCAGCAGCCAAGAGTTAGCGGGGGTCACAGATACGCAGTATTTT. The chain recombines TRBV4-3 with TRBJ2-3, with 9 bases identical to TRBD2. The V and J ends lost 0 bases and 2 bases, in that order; junction bases with no gene match: 3. Germline lookup yields CDR1 LGHNA and CDR2 YSLEER. The CDR3 covers 16 residues.

This chain connects TRBV30 to TRBJ1-5; 7 bases line up with TRBD1. Looked up from germline, CDR1 is GTSNPN and CDR2 is SVGIG (reference sequence). There are 14 residues in the CDR3. V lost 0 bases, J lost 1 base, and 0 bases stayed unmatched. The CDR3 here is CAWSVQGSNQPQHF. The CDR3 coding sequence is TGTGCCTGGAGTGTACAGGGGAGCAATCAGCCCCAGCATTTT.

This clone was seen once. This chain connects TRBV2 to TRBJ2-6; D not certain. Trimming removed 4 bases from V and 0 bases from J, with 7 bases in between. The CDR3 length is 15 residues. Germline values: CDR1 SNHLY, CDR2 FYNNEI. CDR3 protein: CASSGRSSGANVLTF. Here the CDR3 DNA reads TGTGCCAGCAGTGGAAGGAGCTCTGGGGCCAACGTCCTGACTTTC.

The chain couples TRBV7-9 to TRBJ2-7; possibly TRBD2 for D (5 bases). Between the trimmed V and J ends, which lost 5 bases and 5 bases, there was a span of 16 bases. The V gene's germline CDR1 is SEHNR and CDR2 FQNEAQ (reference sequence). The CDR3 has 14 residues. CDR3 sequence reads: CASSPTFGINEQYF. The CDR3 DNA reads as TGTGCCAGCAGCCCAACCTTCGGGATTAACGAGCAGTACTTC. Using reference TRBV7-9 and TRBJ2-7 for the parts outside the CDR3, the full variable domain is DTGVSQNPRHKITKRGQNVTFRCDPISEHNRLYWYRQTLGQGPEFLTYFQNEAQLEKSRLLSDRFSAERPKGSFSTLEIQRTEQGDSAMYLCASSPTFGINEQYFGPGTRLTVT.

J is TRBJ2-1 and V is TRBV29-1; TRBD1 matches 9 bases. The V gene end was trimmed by 5 bases and the J gene end by 5 bases; junction bases not matched to a gene: 7. The CDR3 loop spans 14 amino acids. The germline gives CDR1 SQVTM, CDR2 ANQGSEA. The CDR3 here is CSVRDRGFDNEQFF. CDR3 nucleotides: TGCAGCGTTCGTGACAGGGGGTTCGACAATGAGCAGTTCTTC.

The chain carries TRBV4-2 and TRBJ1-5; TRBD1 might be the D (6 bases). This CDR3 is 15 amino acids long. Trimming pared 0 bases from V and 5 bases from J, leaving 11 bases between. Germline V lookup: CDR1 LGHNA, CDR2 YNFKEQ. CDR3: CASSQEQGQDQPQHF. The CDR3 coding sequence is TGTGCCAGCAGCCAAGAACAGGGTCAGGATCAGCCCCAGCATTTT.

This clone has only one observation. The chain joins TRBV29-1 to TRBJ1-5, with 9 bases fitting TRBD1. V gave up 5 bases and J gave up 4 bases; unmatched junction bases: 9. The germline V gene encodes CDR1 SQVTM and CDR2 ANQGSEA. There are 15 residues in the CDR3. The CDR3 region is CSVILQGAWNQPQHF. The CDR3 DNA is TGCAGCGTTATCTTACAGGGGGCCTGGAATCAGCCCCAGCATTTT.

This clone was seen more than once but under ten times. This chain uses TRBV27 with TRBJ2-1; the D is unclear. CDR1 and CDR2 (germline): MNHEY, SMNVEV (reference sequence). The CDR3 sequence is 13 residues long. V was pared by 6 bases and J by 6 bases, with 12 bases between. CDR3 protein: CASSQSYSNEQFF. The CDR3 nucleotides are TGTGCCAGCAGCCAATCCTACAGCAATGAGCAGTTCTTC.

The V call is TRBV7-3, the J call TRBJ2-1; 11 bases map to TRBD2. The CDR3 runs 17 residues. Germline-derived CDR1 and CDR2 are SGHTA and FQGTGA. V lost 1 base to trimming and J lost 13 bases; unmatched junction nucleotides: 15. The CDR3 DNA reads TGTGCCAGCAGCTTAAACCCAGGTAGCGGGAGGGCCGATCGACAGTTCTTC. It translates to CASSLNPGSGRADRQFF.

The gene calls are TRBV7-9 and TRBJ2-6, with 7 bases that match TRBD1. There are 19 residues in the CDR3. The V and J ends lost 2 bases and 0 bases, in that order; junction bases with no gene match: 10. Germline CDR1 and CDR2: SEHNR and FQNEAQ (reference sequence). CDR3 region: CASSLISTGFSSGANVLTF. CDR3 coding DNA: TGTGCCAGCAGCTTAATCTCGACAGGGTTTAGCTCTGGGGCCAACGTCCTGACTTTC.

Written as DNA, the CDR3 is TGCGCCAGCAGCCAAGCAGAGCGGGACGGGACCCAGTACTTC. This encodes CASSQAERDGTQYF. The gene calls are TRBV4-1 and TRBJ2-5; 7 bases align to TRBD2. The CDR3 sequence is 14 residues long. Germline loops: CDR1 MGHRA, CDR2 YSYEKL. Trimming removed 1 base from V and 7 bases from J; junction bases left unmatched: 6.

DNA of the CDR3: TGCAGCGGGGGGGCAGGGGACTACAATGAGCAGTTCTTC. This sequence encodes CSGGAGDYNEQFF. The chain couples TRBV29-1 to TRBJ2-1; D is possibly TRBD1 or TRBD2 (6 bases each). Germline V gene sequence: CDR1 SQVTM, CDR2 ANQGSEA. The CDR3 contains 13 residues. V was shortened by 7 bases and J by 3 bases, with 13 bases between the two germline ends.

The V gene is TRBV27, the J gene TRBJ1-1; D is ambiguous. In germline, CDR1 is MNHEY, CDR2 SMNVEV (reference sequence). The CDR3 has 13 residues. V was pared by 3 bases and J by 1 base, with 6 bases between. The CDR3 loop is CASSFSRNTEAFF. Here the CDR3 DNA reads TGTGCCAGCAGTTTTAGTAGGAACACTGAAGCTTTCTTT.

The V and J genes are TRBV5-8 and TRBJ1-5; D not resolved. CDR3 length equals 13 residues. The ends were cut back, 3 bases at V and 2 bases at J, with 6 bases in the middle. CDR1 SGHTS and CDR2 YDEGEE come from the germline V gene. CDR3 sequence reads: CASSWQGNQPQHF. The CDR3, as DNA: TGTGCCAGCAGCTGGCAGGGCAATCAGCCCCAGCATTTT.

This clone appeared a single time. The V gene is TRBV28, the J gene TRBJ2-7; the match to TRBD2 covers 10 bases. From germline, CDR1 is MDHEN and CDR2 SYDVKM. The CDR3 spans 16 residues. V lost 7 bases to trimming and J lost 7 bases; unmatched junction nucleotides: 16. CDR3 bases: TGTGCCAGCACCCCGCGATCTAGCGGGAGTAGTGGGGAGCAGTACTTC. This encodes CASTPRSSGSSGEQYF. The full variable domain, in which reference TRBV28 and TRBJ2-7 provide the parts outside the CDR3, is DVKVTQSSRYLVKRTGEKVFLECVQDMDHENMFWYRQDPGLGLRLIYFSYDVKMKEKGDIPEGYSVSREKKERFSLILESASTNQTSMYLCASTPRSSGSSGEQYFGPGTRLTVT.

CDR3 coding DNA: TGTGCCAGCAGCCCCGGGACAGGGGCCTATGGCTACACCTTC. Amino acid sequence: CASSPGTGAYGYTF. The rearrangement links TRBV9 to TRBJ1-2; 10 nucleotides agree with TRBD1. This CDR3 has 14 residues. V lost 4 bases to trimming and J lost 4 bases; unmatched junction nucleotides: 4. The V gene's germline CDR1 is SGDLS and CDR2 YYNGEE.

The chain uses TRBV2 and TRBJ1-1; possibly TRBD1 for D (5 bases). The CDR3 has 13 residues. Germline CDR1 reads SNHLY; CDR2 reads FYNNEI. Trimming left V 7 bases short and J 6 bases short, with 15 bases between. The CDR3 DNA reads TGTGCCAGCATTACCGGGACTTGGGCTGAAGCTTTCTTT. It translates to CASITGTWAEAFF.